This TCR beta chain was identified in a study of blood T cell repertoires in COVID-19. Study information: Spain, Italy and the United States supplied samples that represented acute and convalescent COVID-19.

The assay was immunoSEQ multiplex PCR, and TCRdb's table has in-frame clones only and misses some. The sample includes some 240,000 clones, 75% to 85% of them seen just once. The CDR3 extends over 12 amino acids. V dropped 4 bases and J dropped 0 bases, with 4 bases sitting between them. Germline V gene data show CDR1 as SGHNT and CDR2 as YYREEE (reference sequence). The sequence was collected from a man over 45 with active or convalescent COVID-19. The chain has TRBV5-4 and TRBJ2-5, with unresolved D. What was sequenced was peripheral blood. CDR3: CASSEYQETQYF. In DNA, the CDR3 is TGTGCCAGCAGCGAGTACCAAGAGACCCAGTACTTC.